This T cell receptor beta chain originates from a study of long-term antiretroviral therapy in people with HIV. Of note for this clone: Its antigen is not identified.

The CDR3 has 14 residues. Germline loops: CDR1 SGHVS, CDR2 FQNEAQ. V was clipped by 4 bases and J by 5 bases, with 12 bases between them. Samples were assayed with immunoSEQ v3.0 at survey level. The method was immunoSEQ multiplex PCR; TCRdb's version includes in-frame clones alone and lacks a portion of them. The sample has roughly 30,000 clones, over 85% seen once. Findings and caveats of the study: Following ART, diversity rose but still fell short of transplant donor controls.

It was in the United States that all participants with HIV were treated. The sequence was collected from a woman between 18 and 29 years old with HIV. The gene calls are TRBV7-8 and TRBJ1-5, with D perhaps matching TRBD1 (5 bases). The sample consisted of unsorted PBMCs, taken 1.8 years after starting antiretroviral therapy. In nucleotides, the CDR3 is TGTGCCAGCAGCTCCTCAGACAGCTATCAGCCCCAGCATTTT. As protein: CASSSSDSYQPQHF.